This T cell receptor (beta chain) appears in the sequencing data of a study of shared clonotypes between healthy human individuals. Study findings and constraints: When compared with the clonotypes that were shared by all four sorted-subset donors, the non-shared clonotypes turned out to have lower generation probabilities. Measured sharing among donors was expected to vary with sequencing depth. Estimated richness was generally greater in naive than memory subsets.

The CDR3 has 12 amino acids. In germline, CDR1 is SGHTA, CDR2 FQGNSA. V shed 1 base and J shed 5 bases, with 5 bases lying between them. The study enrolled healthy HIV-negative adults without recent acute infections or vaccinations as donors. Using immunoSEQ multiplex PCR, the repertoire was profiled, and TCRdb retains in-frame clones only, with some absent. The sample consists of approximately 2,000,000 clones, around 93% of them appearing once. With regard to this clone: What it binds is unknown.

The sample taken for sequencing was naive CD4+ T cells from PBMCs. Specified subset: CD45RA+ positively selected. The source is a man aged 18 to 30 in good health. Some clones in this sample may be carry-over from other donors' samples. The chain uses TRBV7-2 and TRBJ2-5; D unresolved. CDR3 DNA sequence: TGTGCCAGCAGCTTAGTATTTGAGACCCAGTACTTC. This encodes CASSLVFETQYF.